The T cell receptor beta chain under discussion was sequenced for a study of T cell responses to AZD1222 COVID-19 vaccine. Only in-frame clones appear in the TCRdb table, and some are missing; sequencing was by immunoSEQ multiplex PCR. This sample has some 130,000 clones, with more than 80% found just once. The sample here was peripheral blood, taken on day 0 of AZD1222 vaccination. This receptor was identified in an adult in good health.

The CDR3 sequence: CASSSTGGAGNEQFF. In DNA, the CDR3 is TGTGCCAGCAGCTCGACAGGGGGCGCGGGTAATGAGCAGTTCTTC. The V gene is TRBV11-2, the J gene TRBJ2-1, with 10 bases lining up with TRBD1. J was trimmed by 7 bases and V by 4 bases; bases with no gene match: 7. The CDR3 consists of 15 residues. Germline V gives CDR1 SGHAT, CDR2 FQNNGV.